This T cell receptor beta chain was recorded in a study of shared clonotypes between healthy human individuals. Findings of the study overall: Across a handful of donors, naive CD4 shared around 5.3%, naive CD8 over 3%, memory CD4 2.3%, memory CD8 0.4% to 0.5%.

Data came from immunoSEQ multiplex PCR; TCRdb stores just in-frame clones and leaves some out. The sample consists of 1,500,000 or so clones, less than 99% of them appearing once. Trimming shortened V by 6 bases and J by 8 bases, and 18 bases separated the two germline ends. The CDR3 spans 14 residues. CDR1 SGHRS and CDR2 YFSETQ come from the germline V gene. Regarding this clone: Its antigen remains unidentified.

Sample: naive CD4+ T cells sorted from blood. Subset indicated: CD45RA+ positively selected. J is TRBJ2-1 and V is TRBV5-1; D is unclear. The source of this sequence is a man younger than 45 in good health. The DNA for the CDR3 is TGCGCCAGCACAGGTGGGGAACTATACGATGAGCAGTTCTTC. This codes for CASTGGELYDEQFF.